This T cell receptor (beta chain) was recorded in a study of blood T cell repertoires in COVID-19. The cohort comprised adults aged about 18 to 90 years residing in around 25 US areas. Clinical histories supplied by participants themselves formed the basis of cohort assignment. Symptom resolution, clearance, or two negative PCRs marked donors in Cohort 3 as recovered. Regarding this clone: The sample contains more than one DNA sequence encoding this CDR3.

In the original workflow: Amplified reference gene primers provided the basis for estimating nucleated cell counts. Produced via immunoSEQ multiplex PCR; TCRdb's table is partial and in-frame only. That table gives V, J and clone size, and the DNA gave D and trimming. Of over 120,000 clones listed, 70% to 85% were seen once; the top ten hold under 9.5%. The V gene's germline CDR1 is LNHDA and CDR2 SQIVND (reference sequence). The length of the CDR3 is 13 residues. V was clipped by 3 bases and J by 4 bases, with 10 bases between them. V and J are TRBV19 and TRBJ2-7; possibly TRBD2 for D (5 bases). Sample: PBMCs or T cells enriched from blood (not recorded which). The sequence was obtained from a man aged 50 to 59 who had recovered from COVID-19. The CDR3 region has the DNA TGTGCCAGTAGTATTGAGCCGGGATACGAGCAGTACTTC. Its translation is CASSIEPGYEQYF.